The rows below give T cell receptor beta chains drawn from one sample of a study of blood T cell repertoires in COVID-19. This table comes from immunoSEQ multiplex PCR, and its TCRdb copy is limited to in-frame clones, with some not included. The repertoire holds roughly 67,000 clones, about 80% seen once, with approximately 23% in the top ten. Sequencing used peripheral blood. The receptor set was obtained from a human donor in a cohort sampled during active COVID-19. Both conserved end residues are part of each CDR3. A D gene is named only where the DNA matches it firmly. The listing skips clone size in some rows; elsewhere it reads once, few, many or a size class.

TRBJ2-2 | NA | 14 | TRBV9 | NA | TGTGCCAGCAGCCAATCTCTAGGGGCCGGGGAGCTGTTTTTT | CASSQSLGAGELFF
TRBJ2-7 | NA | 15 | TRBV6-2/TRBV6-3 | NA | TGTGCCAGCAGTGACAGGACACCGGGACGCTACGAGCAGTACTTC | CASSDRTPGRYEQYF
TRBJ1-5 | TRBD1 | 14 | TRBV30 | NA | TGTGCCTGGAGAGGGCAGGGGGCGGGTCAGCCCCAGCATTTT | CAWRGQGAGQPQHF
TRBJ2-2 | TRBD1 | 14 | TRBV7-2 | NA | TGTGCCAGCAGCCCCGGGACAGATTCCGGGGAGCTGTTTTTT | CASSPGTDSGELFF
TRBJ1-4 | NA | 13 | TRBV2 | NA | TGTGCCAGCGGGGACCGGACACAGGGAAAACTGTTTTTT | CASGDRTQGKLFF
TRBJ1-2 | TRBD1 | 15 | TRBV9 | NA | TGTGCCAGCAGCGCGGACAACAGGGGGCCTAACGGCTACACCTTC | CASSADNRGPNGYTF
TRBJ1-1 | NA | 13 | TRBV9 | NA | TGTGCCAGCAGCGCCCAGGGGAGCACTGAAGCTTTCTTT | CASSAQGSTEAFF
TRBJ2-3 | NA | 12 | TRBV12-3/TRBV12-4 | NA | TGTGCCAGCACCTACAGCACAGATACGCAGTATTTT | CASTYSTDTQYF
TRBJ1-2 | TRBD1 | 15 | TRBV5-1 | NA | TGCGCCAGCAGCACCGGACAGGGTGGGATCTATGGCTACACCTTC | CASSTGQGGIYGYTF
TRBJ2-1 | NA | 12 | TRBV29-1 | NA | TGCAGCGTTGAAGGACTAGTCGATGAGCAGTTCTTC | CSVEGLVDEQFF
TRBJ2-3 | NA | 14 | TRBV4-3 | NA | TGCGCCAGCAGCCAAACGGGGAGGCCAGATACGCAGTATTTT | CASSQTGRPDTQYF
TRBJ1-5 | NA | 15 | TRBV3-1/TRBV3-2 | NA | TGTGCCAGCAGCCAAGGGGCAGGGGCAGGTCAGCCCCAGCATTTT | CASSQGAGAGQPQHF
TRBJ2-1 | TRBD2 | 16 | TRBV7-9 | NA | TGTGCCAGCAGCTTAATGCGGGGGGTGACCTACAATGAGCAGTTCTTC | CASSLMRGVTYNEQFF
TRBJ2-7 | TRBD1 | 14 | TRBV2 | once | TGTGCCAGCACCAAGGACAGGGGAGAGTACGAGCAGTACTTC | CASTKDRGEYEQYF
TRBJ2-5 | NA | 12 | TRBV3-1/TRBV3-2 | NA | TGTGCCAGCAGCCAAGAAGCAGAGACCCAGTACTTC | CASSQEAETQYF
TRBJ1-6 | TRBD1 | 13 | TRBV12-3/TRBV12-4 | NA | TGTGCCAGCAGCAGGACAGGGGTTTCACCCCTCCACTTT | CASSRTGVSPLHF
TRBJ2-5 | NA | 13 | TRBV6-1 | NA | TGTGCCAGCAGTGAAACAGGGATAGAGACCCAGTACTTC | CASSETGIETQYF
TRBJ2-7 | TRBD2 | 15 | TRBV28 | NA | TGTGCCAGCAGTTCGCCGACAGCGGGAGGGCACGAGCAGTACTTC | CASSSPTAGGHEQYF
TRBJ1-1 | NA | 11 | TRBV29-1 | NA | TGCAGCGTCCAGGTGAACACTGAAGCTTTCTTT | CSVQVNTEAFF
TRBJ2-5 | NA | 14 | TRBV11-3 | NA | TGTGCCAGCAGCCCACAGGGAAGGGAGGAGACCCAGTACTTC | CASSPQGREETQYF
TRBJ2-7 | TRBD2 | 15 | TRBV5-1 | NA | TGCGCCAGCAGCTCCGGGACTAGCGGGGCCTACGAGCAGTACTTC | CASSSGTSGAYEQYF
TRBJ2-5 | TRBD1 | 14 | TRBV6-5 | NA | TGTGCTAGGGTGAGAGGGGGCTTCCAAGAGACCCAGTACTTC | CARVRGGFQETQYF
TRBJ2-3 | NA | 14 | TRBV5-1 | few | TGCGCCAGCAGCTGGGCTGATAGTGGAGATACGCAGTATTTT | CASSWADSGDTQYF
TRBJ2-5 | NA | 16 | TRBV6-2/TRBV6-3 | few | TGTGCCAGCAGTTACTCTTTTGGAGCGATCGAAGAGACCCAGTACTTC | CASSYSFGAIEETQYF
TRBJ2-7 | TRBD1 | 14 | TRBV7-2 | few | TGTGCCAGCAGCTCGCAGGGGGCATCCTACGAGCAGTACTTC | CASSSQGASYEQYF
TRBJ1-2 | TRBD1 | 15 | TRBV28 | NA | TGTGCCGGCAATTTGGAGGGGGCCCTGAGAGGGGGCTACACCTTC | CAGNLEGALRGGYTF
TRBJ2-5 | TRBD1 | 17 | TRBV18 | NA | TGTGCCAGCTCACCATTTCCCGGACAGGGGGCCGGGGAGACCCAGTACTTC | CASSPFPGQGAGETQYF
TRBJ2-4 | TRBD1 | 17 | TRBV2 | NA | TGTGCCAGCACGGACAGGGACGGGGCGTATTCCAAAAACATTCAGTACTTC | CASTDRDGAYSKNIQYF
TRBJ2-5 | NA | 16 | TRBV19 | NA | TGTGCCAGTAGTACCAACGGCGGGGCCCGGGGGGAGACCCAGTACTTC | CASSTNGGARGETQYF
TRBJ1-1 | NA | 12 | TRBV5-6 | few | TGTGCCAGCAGCTTGATCGGGACAGAAGCTTTCTTT | CASSLIGTEAFF
TRBJ1-6 | TRBD1 | 15 | TRBV7-2 | NA | TGTGCCAGCAGCTTCAGGACAGGGGAGGGTTCACCCCTCCACTTT | CASSFRTGEGSPLHF
TRBJ1-5 | NA | 15 | TRBV19 | NA | TGTGCCAGTAGAGATCAGGGCGAGTTCAATCAGCCCCAGCATTTT | CASRDQGEFNQPQHF
TRBJ1-2 | TRBD1 | 12 | TRBV28 | NA | TGTGCCATAGGGACAGGGGGCAATGGCTACACCTTC | CAIGTGGNGYTF
TRBJ2-7 | TRBD2 | 16 | TRBV5-6 | NA | TGTGCCAGCAGCTTGGCTCCGGGACGGGGGGACCACGAGCAGTGCTTC | CASSLAPGRGDHEQCF
TRBJ1-4 | NA | 14 | TRBV18 | NA | TGTGCCAGCGCCCCAGAGGTTTTTGGAGAAAAACTGTTTTTT | CASAPEVFGEKLFF
TRBJ2-3 | TRBD2 | 16 | TRBV3-1/TRBV3-2 | NA | TGTGCCAGCAGCAAAACTAGCGGGGGGAGCACAGATACGCAGTATTTT | CASSKTSGGSTDTQYF
TRBJ2-7 | TRBD2 | 14 | TRBV28 | once | TGTGCCAGTAGCGGGAGGGCCTTCATCTACGAGCAGTACTTC | CASSGRAFIYEQYF
TRBJ2-7 | TRBD2 | 14 | TRBV28 | once | TGTGCCAGCAGTTTATCCGGGGGGACCGGCGAGCAGTACTTC | CASSLSGGTGEQYF
TRBJ1-4 | TRBD1 | 15 | TRBV6-5 | NA | TGTGCCAGCAGTCCCTCGGCAGGGGGCTTGAAAAAACTGTTTTTT | CASSPSAGGLKKLFF
TRBJ2-5 | TRBD2 | 17 | TRBV18 | NA | TGTGCCAGCTCACGAGCCTTAGCGGGGGCCGCAAAAGAGACCCAGTACTTC | CASSRALAGAAKETQYF
TRBJ1-6 | TRBD1 | 14 | TRBV6-1 | once | TGTGCCAGCAGTGACACAGGGGGCTTTTCACCCCTCCACTTT | CASSDTGGFSPLHF